The next 10 T cell receptor beta chains were all read from a single sample in a study of PD-1 blockade in mismatch repair-deficient tumors. This table comes from immunoSEQ multiplex PCR, and its TCRdb copy is limited to in-frame clones, with some not included. Altogether around 110,000 clones are present, approximately 80% being singletons, with the ten largest covering about 5.1%. The material sequenced was peripheral blood, taken 60 weeks after starting pembrolizumab. Receptor source: an adult with mismatch repair-deficient cancer.

Here the CDR3 DNA reads TGTGCCAGCAGCTTATTGGGTCCCTCGGGAGATACGCAGTATTTT. Its protein product is CASSLLGPSGDTQYF. V usage is TRBV7-2 and J usage is TRBJ2-3; D call uncertain. The CDR3 runs to 15 residues. V gave up 2 bases and J gave up 5 bases, with 14 bases separating them. CDR1 is SGHTA, CDR2 FQGNSA, per germline.

The rearrangement uses TRBV9 and TRBJ2-1; D unresolved. Deletions cut 0 bases from V and 8 bases from J, with 15 bases between. Looked up from germline, CDR1 is SGDLS and CDR2 is YYNGEE. This CDR3 is built from 15 residues. The CDR3 loop is CASSVATQPLYEQFF. The CDR3 coding sequence is TGTGCCAGCAGCGTAGCTACCCAACCCCTATATGAGCAGTTCTTC.

This rearrangement joins TRBV30 to TRBJ2-1; D may be TRBD2 (5 bases). The germline V gene has CDR1 GTSNPN and CDR2 SVGIG (reference sequence). CDR3 length equals 13 residues. Trimming took off 1 base at V and 4 bases at J, with 8 bases between the two ends. The DNA for the CDR3 is TGTGCCTGGAGTGACTGGACTTACAATGAGCAGTTCTTC. It translates to CAWSDWTYNEQFF.

This chain links TRBV28 with TRBJ2-5; D may be TRBD1 or TRBD2 (5 bases each). In germline, CDR1 is MDHEN, CDR2 SYDVKM. Trimming left V 3 bases short and J 4 bases short, with 18 bases between. This CDR3 is built from 16 residues. The CDR3 nucleotides read TGTGCCAGCAGTTTTGAGGTCGGGGCCCACCTAGAGACCCAGTACTTC. This translates into CASSFEVGAHLETQYF.

The chain's CDR3 is CAWSIGDNEQFF. The CDR3 DNA is TGTGCCTGGAGTATCGGTGACAATGAGCAGTTCTTC. J is TRBJ2-1 and V is TRBV30, with no clear D. Trimming removed 2 bases at V and 5 bases at J, with 7 bases between. The CDR3 contains 12 residues. Germline V lookup: CDR1 GTSNPN, CDR2 SVGIG (reference sequence). Drawing the rest from reference TRBV30 and TRBJ2-1, the complete variable domain is SQTIHQWPATLVQPVGSPLSLECTVEGTSNPNLYWYRQAAGRGLQLLFYSVGIGQISSEVPQNLSASRPQDRQFILSSKKLLLSDSGFYLCAWSIGDNEQFFGPGTRLTVL.

The V call is TRBV6-1, the J call TRBJ1-5; D unresolved. V dropped 4 bases and J dropped 4 bases, with 14 bases sitting between them. This CDR3 comprises 15 residues. Germline lookup yields CDR1 MNHNS and CDR2 SASEGT. CDR3 residues: CASSAAGRANQPQHF. The DNA of the CDR3 is TGTGCCAGCAGTGCCGCCGGACGGGCTAATCAGCCCCAGCATTTT.

This chain uses TRBV5-5 with TRBJ2-7; D call uncertain. This CDR3 comprises 11 residues. Per the germline V gene, CDR1 is SGHKS and CDR2 is YYEKEE (reference sequence). V was shortened by 5 bases and J by 3 bases, with 6 bases between the two germline ends. Here the CDR3 reads CASRSNYEQYF. The CDR3, as DNA: TGTGCCAGCAGATCAAACTACGAGCAGTACTTC.

There are a few counts of this clone. The CDR3 sequence: CASSVGHSNYGYTF. DNA for the CDR3: TGTGCCAGCAGCGTGGGACATTCTAACTATGGCTACACCTTC. V and J are TRBV5-5 and TRBJ1-2, with D possibly matching TRBD1 (6 bases). The V end was cut by 4 bases, the J end by 0 bases, with 10 bases between. The CDR3 runs 14 residues. Per the germline V gene, CDR1 is SGHKS and CDR2 is YYEKEE (reference sequence).

This clone occurred once. V gene TRBV5-1 combines with J gene TRBJ2-3; 9 bases are shared with TRBD2. The V gene's germline CDR1 is SGHRS and CDR2 YFSETQ. CDR3 length: 14 residues. J gave up 1 base and V 4 bases, and 1 base lay outside the gene matches. The CDR3 protein is CASSRLAGTDTQYF. CDR3 DNA: TGCGCCAGCAGCAGACTAGCGGGCACAGATACGCAGTATTTT.

This clone was counted a single time. V and J are TRBV19 and TRBJ2-7; 9 bases line up with TRBD1. V was clipped by 2 bases and J by 4 bases; unmatched bases: 6. CDR1 and CDR2 from the germline V gene are LNHDA and SQIVND (reference sequence). The CDR3 sequence is 15 residues long. As DNA, the CDR3 is TGTGCCAGTAGTATATGGACAGGGGTATCTTACGAGCAGTACTTC. Translation: CASSIWTGVSYEQYF.